The 20 T cell receptor beta chains presented below share a single source sample, sequenced in a study of shared clonotypes between healthy human individuals (dated by TCRdb to the early 2020s). The method was the immunoSEQ multiplex PCR assay. The immuneACCESS repertoire file appears here via TCRdb, limited to in-frame rearrangements. These files lack a portion of the clones; in checked studies, under half of the deficit traces to unresolved V genes, and the cause of the others is not known. For this sample there are nearly 1,000,000 clones; 60% to 85% appear just once. The ten largest clones capture over 1.3% of the sample. Sample: memory CD4+ T cells sorted from blood. What this sample's cell subset or site label stands for: CD45RA-negative fraction. The origin of the receptors is a man between 18 and 29 years old in good health.

This clone has only a few counts. The chain recombines TRBV6-1 with TRBJ2-7; TRBD1 matches at 7 bases. There are 15 residues in the CDR3. Germline V gene data show CDR1 as MNHNS and CDR2 as SASEGT. Germline trimming cut 1 base from V and 3 bases from J; bases unmatched to any gene: 6. Here the CDR3 DNA reads TGTGCCAGCAGTGAAGGGGGACAGACGATCTACGAGCAGTACTTC. Residues: CASSEGGQTIYEQYF.

The chain combines TRBV6-5 with TRBJ1-6; a weak D match, TRBD1 (5 bases). Trimming took off 5 bases at V and 8 bases at J, with 10 bases between the two ends. The CDR3 is 13 amino acids. CDR1 is MNHEY, CDR2 SVGAGI, per germline. Written as DNA, the CDR3 is TGTGCCAGCAGTCAAGCACAGGATTCACCCCTCCACTTT. Translating gives CASSQAQDSPLHF.

The V call is TRBV9, the J call TRBJ2-2, with D uncertain. The CDR3 loop spans 16 amino acids. Trimming pared 0 bases from V and 7 bases from J, leaving 16 bases between. Germline CDR1 SGDLS, CDR2 YYNGEE. CDR3 region: CASSVDVGGGDGELFF. In DNA, the CDR3 is TGTGCCAGCAGCGTAGATGTGGGCGGTGGAGACGGGGAGCTGTTTTTT.

The chain couples TRBV2 to TRBJ2-3; D ambiguous. Germline V CDR1 and CDR2: SNHLY, FYNNEI. V lost 6 bases and J lost 4, with 14 bases in between. The CDR3 is made up of 14 amino acids. CDR3 sequence: CASSDGQIPDTQYF. The CDR3, as DNA: TGTGCCAGCAGCGACGGGCAAATCCCAGATACGCAGTATTTT.

The V call is TRBV6-1, the J call TRBJ2-3; 7 bases agree with TRBD2. CDR1 and CDR2 (germline): MNHNS, SASEGT. The ends lost 4 bases at V and 2 bases at J; junction bases unmatched: 15. This CDR3 comprises 18 residues. CDR3 residues: CASSGGTQGGLFTDTQYF. DNA for the CDR3: TGTGCCAGCAGTGGGGGGACCCAGGGAGGGCTCTTCACAGATACGCAGTATTTT.

V gene TRBV18 combines with J gene TRBJ2-1; 13 nucleotides match TRBD2. With 5 bases clipped from V and 6 bases from J, the junction kept 4 bases outside the gene matches. The CDR3 has 15 amino acids. CDR1 and CDR2 from the germline V gene are KGHSH and LQKENI. DNA of the CDR3: TGTGCCAGCTCATCCACTAGCGGGAGGGCCAATGAGCAGTTCTTC. Its translation is CASSSTSGRANEQFF.

This clone was seen a single time. The rearrangement links TRBV5-4 to TRBJ2-5, with D perhaps TRBD1 (7 bases). Germline V CDR1 and CDR2: SGHNT, YYREEE (reference sequence). The CDR3 spans 14 residues. V was trimmed by 4 bases and J by 3 bases, leaving 13 bases between them. CDR3 sequence: CASSTRGEKETQYF. The CDR3 DNA follows: TGTGCCAGCAGCACCAGGGGGGAAAAAGAGACCCAGTACTTC.

The CDR3 protein is CASRVDRVGNQPQHF. In DNA, the CDR3 is TGTGCCAGCAGGGTGGACAGGGTGGGCAATCAGCCCCAGCATTTT. The chain combines TRBV6-5 with TRBJ1-5; 8 positions match TRBD1. The CDR3 sequence is 15 residues long. V was clipped by 6 bases and J by 2 bases; unmatched bases: 6. Germline lookup yields CDR1 MNHEY and CDR2 SVGAGI.

This sequence joins TRBV5-1 and TRBJ1-4; no clear D gene. The V end was cut by 4 bases, the J end by 2 bases, with 9 bases between. CDR1 SGHRS and CDR2 YFSETQ come from the germline V gene. This CDR3 is 14 amino acids long. CDR3 sequence reads: CASSDQGTNEKLFF. In DNA form, the CDR3 reads TGCGCCAGCAGCGACCAAGGGACTAATGAAAAACTGTTTTTT.

The gene calls are TRBV7-9 and TRBJ2-5; D gene unclear. The germline gives CDR1 SEHNR, CDR2 FQNEAQ (reference sequence). V was cut by 5 bases and J by 2 bases, with 6 bases left in between. The CDR3 extends over 12 amino acids. CDR3 sequence (DNA): TGTGCCAGCAGCCTAAAACAAGAGACCCAGTACTTC. This gives the protein CASSLKQETQYF.

About this clone: The same CDR3 is also encoded by other DNA sequences in this sample. CDR3 residues: CASSSGGGNTIYF. Here the CDR3 DNA reads TGTGCCAGCAGCTCAGGTGGTGGAAACACCATATATTTT. The rearrangement uses TRBV7-8 and TRBJ1-3, with unresolved D. Germline assignment: CDR1 SGHVS and CDR2 FQNEAQ. The CDR3 consists of 13 residues. Deletions cut 4 bases from V and 3 bases from J, with 7 bases between.

The rearrangement links TRBV6-1 to TRBJ2-1; no clear D gene. The V gene's germline CDR1 is MNHNS and CDR2 SASEGT. The CDR3 contains 15 residues. Trimming left V 0 bases short and J 3 bases short, with 9 bases between. Written as DNA, the CDR3 is TGTGCCAGCAGTGAAGCCTCCTCGAACTACAATGAGCAGTTCTTC. It specifies CASSEASSNYNEQFF.

The CDR3 here is CASTYGPGANTGELFF. The CDR3 coding sequence is TGTGCCAGCACCTACGGGCCAGGCGCGAACACCGGGGAGCTGTTTTTT. The rearrangement links TRBV6-6 to TRBJ2-2; D uncertain. Germline values: CDR1 MNHNY, CDR2 SVGAGI (reference sequence). The CDR3 sequence is 16 residues long. Trimming pared 7 bases from V and 0 bases from J, leaving 15 bases between.

This clone has just a few counts. The chain combines TRBV6-6 with TRBJ1-6; 8 bases line up with TRBD1. This CDR3 has 13 amino acids. In germline, CDR1 is MNHNY, CDR2 SVGAGI (reference sequence). Germline trimming cut 6 bases from V and 10 bases from J; bases unmatched to any gene: 5. CDR3 DNA: TGTGCCAGCAGAGACAGGGGAGGGTCACCCCTCCACTTT. Protein: CASRDRGGSPLHF.

Comment on this clone: This CDR3 is also generated by other DNA sequences in the sample. The V call is TRBV5-4, the J call TRBJ2-7; 11 positions agree with TRBD2. CDR3 length: 15 residues. The germline CDR1 and CDR2 sequences are SGHNT and YYREEE (reference sequence). J gave up 2 bases and V 2 bases, and 3 bases lay outside the gene matches. CDR3: CASSLGTSGPYEQYF. The CDR3 coding sequence is TGTGCCAGCAGCTTAGGGACTAGCGGTCCCTACGAGCAGTACTTC.

The chain carries TRBV12-5 and TRBJ1-2; D call uncertain. Germline-derived CDR1 and CDR2 are LGHNT and FRNRAP. CDR3 length equals 16 residues. V lost 1 base and J 8 bases, leaving 20 bases between the germline ends. The CDR3 here is CASGLAPSRRSEGYTF. The CDR3 DNA sequence: TGTGCTAGTGGTTTGGCTCCTTCGAGGCGATCGGAGGGCTACACCTTC.

The table lists this clone with a count of one. This sequence joins TRBV18 and TRBJ2-1; 10 bases fit TRBD2. Germline assignment: CDR1 KGHSH and CDR2 LQKENI. The CDR3 is 16 amino acids. Losses at the gene ends were 2 bases for V and 12 bases for J; bases not matched to a gene: 13. The CDR3 loop reads CASSPVSSGSSGGQFF. The DNA for the CDR3 is TGTGCCAGCTCACCAGTATCTAGCGGGAGCTCAGGGGGGCAGTTCTTC.

The V gene is TRBV10-3, the J gene TRBJ2-7, with D possibly called TRBD1 or TRBD2 (5 bases each). Trimming took off 4 bases at V and 4 bases at J, with 14 bases between the two ends. Germline CDR1 and CDR2: ENHRY and SYGVKD. This CDR3 is 14 amino acids long. CDR3 nucleotides: TGTGCCATCAGTGTGGGGGACGGCGATTACGAGCAGTACTTC. Its protein product is CAISVGDGDYEQYF.

V gene TRBV6-6 combines with J gene TRBJ1-5; D not resolved. This CDR3 comprises 13 residues. The ends were cut back, 5 bases at V and 3 bases at J, with 8 bases in the middle. CDR1 is MNHNY and CDR2 is SVGAGI in the germline V gene (reference sequence). The CDR3 protein is CASSPTDNQPQHF. The CDR3 nucleotides read TGTGCCAGCAGTCCGACGGACAATCAGCCCCAGCATTTT.

V gene TRBV7-2 combines with J gene TRBJ2-2; 12 bases map to TRBD2. The CDR3 runs to 18 residues. Trimming cost V 0 bases and J 4 bases; bases outside gene matches: 6. Germline V CDR1 and CDR2: SGHTA, FQGNSA. CDR3 amino acids: CASSLALAGGRGTGELFF. As DNA, the CDR3 is TGTGCCAGCAGCTTAGCCCTAGCGGGAGGGAGGGGCACCGGGGAGCTGTTTTTT.